Detailed here is one T cell receptor beta chain. The clone's antigen remains unknown. Base qualities are missing; no much larger clone stands one base away. Only healthy Caucasian donors were included. This record belongs to a study of identical twins (dated by TCRdb to 2016 to 2017). For the study in its entirety: To test whether fetal clonotypes persist, this study deep-sequenced TCR alpha and beta repertoires from monozygotic twins, from unrelated adults of various ages, and from cord blood. To rule out contamination, the twin experiments were replicated at different times with different library preparation protocols. General findings and caveats noted by the study authors: Invariant T cells such as MAIT and iNKT could partly confound zero-insertion analyses, though diverse VJ usage argued against this for most clonotypes. Excess twin sharing in beta out-of-frame sequences was weaker because fewer shared sequences lowered the signal-to-noise ratio. In monozygotic twins, out-of-frame TCR alpha sharing was systematically underestimated by recombination models, although the models agreed with sharing between unrelated individuals. Compared with coincidental sharing between unrelated individuals, an excess of low generation-probability sequences was observed among out-of-frame TCR alpha sequences shared between twins. Conclusions relied on cross-sectional statistical analysis, since the same donors could not be followed over many years. Fewer insertions were carried by abundant cord blood beta clonotypes; a weaker similar trend was observed in young adult naive repertoires, while no such trend was observed in memory repertoires.

The protocol used for the library was 5' RACE. The instrument was an Illumina HiSeq 2000. A universal primer binding site was introduced by template switching, and a unique molecular identifier was present in the final cDNA, enabling accurate counting of TCR cDNA molecules. Specific primers in the conserved constant-segment region were used to synthesize first-strand cDNA for TCR alpha and beta chains. To control for contamination, every cDNA library carried two barcodes: a SMART-Mk sample barcode plus Illumina barcodes. TruSeq adapter sequences along with Illumina sample barcodes were introduced in two successive PCR steps. Sequencing of the TCR alpha and beta cDNA libraries was done on the Illumina HiSeq platform using custom primers. The original pipeline was this. Unique molecular identifiers were extracted from raw reads with MiGEC, and CDR3 positions were determined with MiXCR. Recombination models were inferred per individual with the repgenHMM and IGoR tools using an EM algorithm. Shared clonotype analysis was performed with the tcR package in R, normalizing sharing by the product of cloneset sizes. Out-of-frame nonproductive sequences were analyzed to study raw recombination free of thymic and clonal selection effects. TCRdb took the public reads, trimmed them with fastp at Q25, ran MiXCR for clone calling and kept in-frame beta chains. Each record represents a unique CDR3 protein, reported with the most common genes and DNA among its rows. The V and J calls shown here were made by TCRdb, not taken from the authors' results. This sample gives some 1,600,000 distinct CDR3 sequences in total; less than 40% of them show up just once. Together, the top ten hold 0.25% to 0.3% of the sample.

Source material: cord blood. The origin of this receptor is a newborn girl in good health.

The CDR3 protein is CASDYGRGNQPQHF. The nucleotide sequence is TGTGCCAGCGATTATGGCAGGGGCAATCAGCCCCAGCATTTT. This chain is built from TRBV6-6 and TRBJ1-5, and TRBD1 may be the D gene, going by 5 matching bases. The CDR3 runs 14 residues from the cysteine to the phenylalanine. The kept DNA is CDR3 alone, 42 bases in frame from the first base. CDR1 MNHNY and CDR2 SVGAGI are derived from the germline V gene (reference sequence). At the junction V is shortened by 8 bases and J by 2 bases, with 13 bases in between.